This TCR beta chain was recovered during a study of CD8+CD57+ T cells in acquired aplastic anemia (dated by TCRdb to the late 2010s). In the study overall: A mean of about 3.2 ug of DNA, ranging from roughly 0.17 to 30 ug, was extracted from sorted CD4+ and CD8+ cells. CD8+CD57+ expansion was defined as frequency above the mean frequency observed in healthy subjects. What the study reported, not specific to this receptor: Fewer than 35 CD8+ CDR3 sequences were found to be shared between patients and controls, but these sequences appeared to be highly expressed in patients and within the immunodominant clones of the patients. Patients and healthy controls showed no significant difference in CD8+ Simpson's diversity (P=0.060).

Concerning this clonotype: Its specific antigen is unknown. No base quality values were provided; no much bigger clone lies one nucleotide off.

Profiling of TCR beta VDJ combinations and CDR3 sequences used genomic DNA as the template. TCR repertoire sequencing was run on an Illumina HiSeq 2000. The original pipeline was this. Repertoire assessment relied on Simpson's diversity index, CDR3 size and DJ length profiles, and TRBV/TRBJ rearrangement plots. The most abundant DNA sequence in the deep sequencing data was defined as the immunodominant clone. CDR3 amino acid sequences were checked for sharing between subjects and were compared against published repertoires and the VDJdb database. TCRdb reworked the public reads: Q25 trimming with fastp, MiXCR clone assembly, productive beta chains retained. Each CDR3 protein gets just one entry, which takes the most common genes and DNA from the rows behind it. In this record, the V and J calls reflect TCRdb's handling and not the investigators' own analysis. Across this sample there are around 250,000 distinct CDR3 sequences, with roughly 80% seen only once. The top ten clonotypes cover approximately 40% of the sample.

Flow cytometry had shown CD8+CD57+ cell expansion in the patients selected for sequencing. Severe acquired aplastic anemia was diagnosed in all patients according to International Study of Aplastic Anemia and Agranulocytosis and Camitta criteria. No therapy had been received by the patients at the time of blood sampling. TCR repertoires of sorted CD4+ and CD8+ blood T cells from severe aplastic anemia patients and healthy subjects were deep-sequenced in the study. Patients were enrolled in the USA under clinicaltrials.gov protocols 00001620, 01623167, 00001397, 00071045, 00081523 and 00961064. Ficoll-Paque density gradient centrifugation was used to isolate peripheral blood mononuclear cells. CD4+ and CD8+ T cells were sorted by FACS or magnetic beads before DNA extraction. Sequenced input: sorted CD4+, CD8+, or CD8+CD57+ T cells (not recorded which) from PBMCs. This receptor was identified in a human donor with aplastic anemia.

The DNA sequence reads TGTGCCAGCAGCTCAGGGCCCTACTACAATGAGCAGTTCTTC. Its coded protein is CASSSGPYYNEQFF. This sequence uses TRBV13 and TRBJ2-1, with TRBD1 as a weak D call on 5 bases. CDR1 PRHDT and CDR2 FYEKMQ were looked up in the germline V gene (reference sequence). From its cysteine to its phenylalanine, the CDR3 spans 14 amino acids. Only the CDR3 DNA stays, 42 bases, in frame from base 1. V is reduced by 4 bases and J by 3 bases, leaving a spacing of 10 bases between them.